This TCR beta chain was documented in a study of graft-versus-host responses after intestinal transplantation. Study-level information: Multivisceral, liver-intestinal, or isolated intestinal transplants were received by the recipients. Every transplant recipient was induced with anti-thymocyte globulin, then maintained on tacrolimus and steroids for 2 to 3 years.

TCRdb's copy holds only in-frame clones and misses some; the assay was immunoSEQ multiplex PCR. The data show tens of thousands of clones, over 65% seen once. General study points: When patients had graft-donor T cell macrochimerism, their allografts held high graft-versus-host to host-versus-graft clonal ratios.

This clone was found once. Its antigen remains unknown. CDR3 length equals 15 residues. The V and J ends lost 3 bases and 3 bases respectively, with 15 bases between them. Germline loops: CDR1 KGHSH, CDR2 LQKENI. The source of this sequence is a human patient who received an intestinal transplant, so some T cells may come from the graft donor. This sequence joins TRBV18 and TRBJ2-7; D gene uncertain. The sequencing used PBMCs, collected about 27 days after intestinal transplant. The CDR3 nucleotides are TGTGCCAGCTCACCGAAAGGGCTAACTTTCTACGAGCAGTACTTC. It specifies CASSPKGLTFYEQYF.